This TCR beta chain was found in a study of a mutant IDH1 vaccine in newly diagnosed glioma. In the study overall: Vaccine administration was initiated 4-6 weeks following radiotherapy alone, or with temozolomide cycles. Previous treatment comprised radiotherapy, temozolomide, or both, mostly both. The study, taken as a whole, reports: Detectable vaccine-induced immune responses arose in almost 95% of patients.

Noted time point: week 23, last vaccination. A single vaccine dose contained 300 ug of mutant IDH1 20-mer peptide, and topical imiquimod was used with it. Donor diagnoses consisted of new WHO grade 3 or 4 IDH1-mutant, ATRX-lost astrocytomas. This clone showed up just a few times. What it recognizes is unknown. The trim removed 8 bases at V and 7 bases at J, leaving 9 bases unmatched. Looked up from germline, CDR1 is ENHRY and CDR2 is SYGVKD. This CDR3 spans 14 amino acids. The table came from immunoSEQ multiplex PCR; TCRdb's copy has only in-frame clones and leaves some out. The table lists roughly 74,000 clones, 70% to 90% of them singletons.

This receptor was taken from a man aged 30 to 45 with glioma. Some clones in this sample may be carry-over from other donors' samples. The chain employs TRBV10-3 and TRBJ2-7, with 12 bases that match TRBD1. Sequenced here: PBMCs, sampled from a glioma patient whose treatment included an IDH1 peptide vaccine. The CDR3 sequence is CAIRGDRGLGEQYF. The CDR3 DNA sequence: TGTGCCATCCGGGGGGACAGGGGGCTTGGGGAGCAGTACTTC.